Below, 3 T cell receptor beta chains from the same sample are listed, as sequenced in a study of molecular identifiers for immune sequencing clone quantification listed by TCRdb under 2018. Libraries were prepared through PCR. Instrument on record: Illumina HiSeq 4000. The public reads were reanalyzed by TCRdb: fastp trimming at Q25, MiXCR alignment, in-frame beta chains only. CDR3 protein duplicates are merged, each entry listing the most common genes and DNA. This sample holds some 320,000 distinct CDR3 sequences; roughly a fifth were observed only once. Clones ranked in the top ten supply under 0.95% of the sample. The specimen sequenced was naive CD8+ T cells from blood, with Jurkat cell RNA spiked in. What the cell subset or site label conveys for this sample: FACS-sorted CD8+CD4-CCR7+CD45RA+ naive T cells. These TCRs come from a human donor in good health. Some libraries in this study had Jurkat cell RNA spiked in.

With regard to this clonotype: This may arise from a read error, as a much more abundant clone is one base away. This chain links TRBV5-3 with TRBJ2-3, with D possibly called TRBD1 or TRBD2 (5 bases each). TRBV5-3 is sorted into the ORF group, with uncertain function. The length of the CDR3 is 15 residues. The CDR3 nucleotides are TGTGCCAGCAGCTGGGGAGACCGCGGCACAGGTACGCAGTATTTT. It specifies CASSWGDRGTGTQYF.

V gene TRBV4-3 combines with J gene TRBJ2-5; TRBD2 aligns across 7 bases. CDR1 is LGHNA and CDR2 is YSLEER in the germline V gene. The CDR3 has 15 amino acids. V trimming: 0 bases; J trimming: 2 bases; junction bases outside the gene matches: 3. CDR3 in DNA: TGCGCCAGCAGCCAAGATGTCGGGGGGCAAGAGACCCAGTACTTC. Its protein is CASSQDVGGQETQYF.

The chain joins TRBV20-1 to TRBJ2-1, with 12 positions matching TRBD2. The V gene end was trimmed by 4 bases and the J gene end by 0 bases; junction bases not matched to a gene: 7. Germline loops: CDR1 DFQATT, CDR2 SNEGSKA (reference sequence). The CDR3 has 17 amino acids. The CDR3 DNA reads TGCAGTGCTATAGGACTAGCGGGGAGTTACTCCTACAATGAGCAGTTCTTC. It yields the protein CSAIGLAGSYSYNEQFF.